These 17 T cell receptor beta chains originate from one sample sequenced in a study of blood T cell repertoires in COVID-19. The data were produced by immunoSEQ multiplex PCR, yet TCRdb's version contains in-frame clones alone and is incomplete. The table lists 250,000 to 300,000 clones, more than 75% of them singletons. Sequencing was done on a sample of PBMCs or T cells enriched from blood (not recorded which). The source is a woman aged 45-65 years who had been exposed to COVID-19.

This chain links TRBV18 with TRBJ1-3; D is unresolved. The length of the CDR3 is 13 residues. V lost 4 bases, J lost 0 bases, and 4 bases lay in between. Germline V gene data show CDR1 as KGHSH and CDR2 as LQKENI. The CDR3 DNA follows: TGTGCCAGCTCACTGAGCTCTGGAAACACCATATATTTT. It translates to CASSLSSGNTIYF.

The chain recombines TRBV24-1 with TRBJ1-5; no clear D gene. Deletions cut 9 bases from V and 1 base from J, with 12 bases between. In germline, CDR1 is KGHDR, CDR2 SFDVKD. The CDR3 consists of 14 residues. The CDR3 loop is CATPTALSNQPQHF. The CDR3, as DNA: TGTGCCACCCCTACAGCTTTGAGCAATCAGCCCCAGCATTTT.

The CDR3 sequence: CSASKGTGGVQPQHF. The CDR3 region has the DNA TGCAGTGCTAGTAAGGGGACAGGGGGCGTTCAGCCCCAGCATTTT. The rearrangement links TRBV20-1 to TRBJ1-5, with TRBD1 matching over 12 bases. Germline CDR1 reads DFQATT; CDR2 reads SNEGSKA (reference sequence). This CDR3 spans 15 amino acids. Trimming cost V 3 bases and J 6 bases; bases outside gene matches: 6.

The J gene is TRBJ2-1, the V gene TRBV10-3, with D possibly TRBD2 on 5 matching bases. V was clipped by 4 bases and J by 2 bases, with 12 bases between them. The germline V gene encodes CDR1 ENHRY and CDR2 SYGVKD. The CDR3 is made up of 15 amino acids. CDR3 DNA: TGTGCCATCAGTGTAGGAGAGGGCCCCTACAATGAGCAGTTCTTC. Amino acid sequence: CAISVGEGPYNEQFF.

J is TRBJ1-6 and V is TRBV28; TRBD1 agrees at 10 bases. V lost 6 bases, J lost 12 bases, and 11 bases stayed unmatched. CDR1 and CDR2 (germline): MDHEN, SYDVKM. The CDR3 is 15 residues long. CDR3 nucleotides: TGTGCCAGCAGACCGACAGGGGGCACGGGGGGACCCCTCCACTTT. Translation gives CASRPTGGTGGPLHF.

J is TRBJ2-4 and V is TRBV5-4; TRBD1 aligns across 7 bases. Losses at the gene ends were 4 bases for V and 0 bases for J; bases not matched to a gene: 7. CDR1 is SGHNT and CDR2 is YYREEE in the germline V gene (reference sequence). The CDR3 length is 16 residues. The CDR3 loop reads CASSRDSSLAKNIQYF. The DNA of the CDR3 is TGTGCCAGCAGCCGGGACAGTTCCTTAGCCAAAAACATTCAGTACTTC.

Only a few counts were recorded for this clone. This CDR3 reads CASSRGLAGGTDTQYF. CDR3 coding DNA: TGTGCCAGCAGTCGAGGACTAGCGGGGGGCACAGATACGCAGTATTTT. This rearrangement joins TRBV2 to TRBJ2-3; 13 bases align to TRBD2. This CDR3 contains 16 residues. Germline CDR1 SNHLY, CDR2 FYNNEI. V lost 5 bases and J lost 1; bases outside the gene matches: 3.

The CDR3 spells CASSVGGDTEAFF. CDR3 bases: TGCGCCAGCAGTGTGGGGGGGGACACTGAAGCTTTCTTT. The rearrangement uses TRBV10-2 and TRBJ1-1; weak D call: TRBD1 (5 bases). CDR1 is WSHSY and CDR2 is SAAADI in the germline V gene. The V and J ends lost 4 bases and 3 bases respectively, with 9 bases between them. This CDR3 contains 13 residues.

V and J are TRBV27 and TRBJ2-7; 15 nucleotides agree with TRBD2. Trimming took 0 bases from V and 6 from J; bases not matched to a gene: 6. The CDR3 loop spans 17 amino acids. Germline CDR1 and CDR2: MNHEY and SMNVEV (reference sequence). CDR3 sequence: CASSLSTPGLAGGEQYF. As DNA, the CDR3 is TGTGCCAGCAGTTTATCAACCCCGGGACTAGCGGGGGGCGAGCAGTACTTC.

The CDR3 region is CASSLDGTSVTQYF. CDR3 DNA: TGCGCCAGCAGCTTGGACGGGACTAGCGTTACCCAGTACTTC. This chain uses TRBV5-1 with TRBJ2-5, with 10 bases aligning to TRBD2. Unmatched junction bases numbered 4, after V lost 0 bases and J lost 8 bases. CDR3 length: 14 residues. CDR1 is SGHRS, CDR2 YFSETQ, per germline.

The V gene is TRBV6-4, the J gene TRBJ1-2; TRBD1 agrees at 7 bases. CDR3 size: 15 residues. Trimming at V came to 3 bases and at J to 4 bases, leaving 8 bases not matched to a gene. The V gene's germline CDR1 is MRHNA and CDR2 SNTAGT. The CDR3 DNA follows: TGTGCCAGCAGTGAAAGCCCAGGGGGATTCTATGGCTACACCTTC. It encodes CASSESPGGFYGYTF.

The genes are TRBV3-1 (or the pseudogene TRBV3-2) and TRBJ1-1; D unresolved. Germline V CDR1 and CDR2: LGHDT, YNNKEL (reference sequence). This CDR3 has 13 amino acids. With 6 bases removed from V and 1 base from J, the gap between germline ends came to 9 bases. The DNA for the CDR3 is TGTGCCAGCAGTCCGCGGGGGAACACTGAAGCTTTCTTT. The encoded protein is CASSPRGNTEAFF.

The sample holds a few counts of this clone. This chain connects TRBV5-4 to TRBJ2-7; 8 nucleotides align to TRBD2. Trimming removed 6 bases from V and 3 bases from J; junction bases left unmatched: 5. The CDR3 consists of 13 residues. Germline V gene sequence: CDR1 SGHNT, CDR2 YYREEE (reference sequence). This CDR3 reads CASKSGGDYEQYF. The CDR3 DNA follows: TGTGCCAGCAAAAGCGGGGGTGACTACGAGCAGTACTTC.

The chain couples TRBV5-1 to TRBJ2-5, with a weak D call TRBD2 (6 bases). Trimming left V 2 bases short and J 5 bases short, with 10 bases between. This CDR3 is 13 amino acids long. Germline V lookup: CDR1 SGHRS, CDR2 YFSETQ. CDR3 sequence: CASSLTSWETQYF. The DNA of the CDR3 is TGCGCCAGCAGCTTAACTAGCTGGGAGACCCAGTACTTC.

This chain joins TRBV28 and TRBJ1-4; D uncertain. Germline loops: CDR1 MDHEN, CDR2 SYDVKM. Trimming cost V 2 bases and J 8 bases, with 12 bases left between them. The CDR3 length is 14 residues. Here the CDR3 reads CASSLDGDEEKLFF. The DNA for the CDR3 is TGTGCCAGCAGTTTAGACGGAGATGAGGAAAAACTGTTTTTT.

This clone was seen once. V usage is TRBV9 and J usage is TRBJ2-5; TRBD2 aligns across 9 bases. J lost 4 bases, V lost 0 bases, and 4 bases had no gene match. The CDR3 runs 15 residues. In germline, CDR1 is SGDLS, CDR2 YYNGEE. The CDR3 DNA sequence: TGTGCCAGCAGCGTAGGAGCGGGGGGCGGAGAGACCCAGTACTTC. It is translated as CASSVGAGGGETQYF.

This rearrangement joins TRBV6-5 to TRBJ2-3, with D possibly being TRBD2 (5 bases). V was cut by 5 bases and J by 9 bases, with 18 bases left in between. The CDR3 contains 14 residues. Germline V gene sequence: CDR1 MNHEY, CDR2 SVGAGI. The CDR3 bases are TGTGCCAGCAGTCCAACTACTAGTTCCTACACGCAGTATTTT. Translating it yields CASSPTTSSYTQYF.